The 29 T cell receptor beta chains below were found in one sample sequenced in a study of blood T cells in healthy people across ages. Then a second PCR, running roughly 6 to 11 cycles, was carried out with a sample-barcoded 5' primer and a J-beta primer mix. TCRdb reprocessed the 5' RACE reads with MiXCR, giving one entry per CDR3 protein. Counted here are approximately 940,000 distinct CDR3 sequences, 40% to 60% occurring once; the ten biggest clones make up around an eighth. Sequences were obtained from blood. The receptors shown here come from a man younger than 40 in good health.

With regard to this clonotype: Compared with germline, one end of the junction differs, possibly owing to a read error. The CDR3 sequence: CTSSPYQELLNTEAFF. In nucleotides, the CDR3 is TGTACCAGCAGTCCTTATCAGGAATTGCTGAACACTGAAGCTTTCTTT. The V and J genes are TRBV6-6 and TRBJ1-1; D is undetermined. Germline CDR1 reads MNHNY; CDR2 reads SVGAGI (reference sequence). The CDR3 consists of 16 residues.

The chain uses TRBV20-1 and TRBJ2-1; TRBD2 matches at 8 bases. J gave up 12 bases and V 2 bases, and 12 bases lay outside the gene matches. CDR1 is DFQATT and CDR2 is SNEGSKA in the germline V gene (reference sequence). There are 14 residues in the CDR3. CDR3 DNA sequence: TGCAGTGCTAGAATACCGATCGGGGGGGCTTCGCAGTTCTTC. Translating gives CSARIPIGGASQFF.

This clonotype was seen just once. V usage is TRBV4-3 and J usage is TRBJ2-1; D uncertain. The CDR3 has 14 amino acids. V was trimmed by 1 base and J by 9 bases, leaving 13 bases between them. Germline V gives CDR1 LGHNA, CDR2 YSLEER. CDR3: CASSQGQVPTEQFF. The CDR3 DNA follows: TGCGCCAGCAGCCAAGGTCAAGTCCCCACTGAGCAGTTCTTC.

J is TRBJ1-5 and V is TRBV30; D is unresolved. The V and J ends lost 2 bases and 7 bases respectively, with 12 bases between them. This CDR3 contains 13 residues. CDR1 and CDR2 (germline): GTSNPN, SVGIG (reference sequence). The CDR3 loop is CAWSKEGRQPQHF. The CDR3 DNA reads TGTGCCTGGAGTAAGGAGGGTCGACAGCCCCAGCATTTT.

This clonotype was seen a few times. V gene TRBV20-1 combines with J gene TRBJ2-3; 9 bases map to TRBD2. The V gene end was trimmed by 1 base and the J gene end by 3 bases; junction bases not matched to a gene: 2. The germline CDR1 and CDR2 sequences are DFQATT and SNEGSKA (reference sequence). This CDR3 contains 14 residues. The CDR3 sequence: CSARVAGVTDTQYF. As DNA, the CDR3 is TGCAGTGCTAGAGTAGCGGGGGTAACAGATACGCAGTATTTT.

There are many counts of this clonotype. The gene calls are TRBV4-1 and TRBJ2-7; D is undetermined. V gave up 0 bases and J gave up 8 bases, with 5 bases separating them. Germline values: CDR1 MGHRA, CDR2 YSYEKL. The CDR3 is made up of 11 amino acids. The CDR3 nucleotides are TGCGCCAGCAGCCAAGATAGGAAGCAGTACTTC. This gives the protein CASSQDRKQYF.

This chain links TRBV7-6 with TRBJ2-4, with TRBD2 matching over 12 bases. The DNA end lines up better with TRBJ2-7; the J call may be wrong. The CDR3 contains 18 residues. Looked up from germline, CDR1 is SGHVS and CDR2 is FNYEAQ. Written as DNA, the CDR3 is TGTGCCAGCAGCTTAGCACCCGGGCAGACTAGCGGGGGTTACGAGCAGTACTTC. Translated: CASSLAPGQTSGGYEQYF.

The chain recombines TRBV21-1 with TRBJ1-4; the table's D call, TRBD1, has no DNA check behind it. TRBV21-1 corresponds to a pseudogene. The length of the CDR3 is 15 residues. The CDR3 spells CASSKRKGVYEKLFF. The CDR3, as DNA: TGTGCCAGCAGCAAAAGGAAAGGGGTGTACGAAAAACTGTTTTTT.

Worth noting for this clonotype: The germline gene is not matched at one end of the junction; a read error may be the cause. The V call is TRBV7-9, the J call TRBJ1-2; weak D call: TRBD1 (6 bases). The CDR3 length is 15 residues. The germline CDR1 and CDR2 sequences are SEHNR and FQNEAQ (reference sequence). The CDR3 loop is CANSQVEGQSGGYTF. CDR3 nucleotide sequence: TGTGCCAACAGCCAAGTAGAAGGACAGTCCGGCGGCTACACCTTC.

The genes are TRBV2 and TRBJ1-3; D not certain. The CDR3 is 13 residues long. Trimming removed 2 bases from V and 4 bases from J, with 6 bases in between. CDR1 SNHLY and CDR2 FYNNEI come from the germline V gene. The CDR3 DNA reads as TGTGCCAGCAGTGAACGGCGGGGAAACACCATATATTTT. It translates to CASSERRGNTIYF.

A note on this clonotype: Compared with germline, one end of the junction differs, possibly owing to a read error. V and J are TRBV20-1 and TRBJ1-2; TRBD1 matches at 9 bases. The CDR3 extends over 16 amino acids. Germline V CDR1 and CDR2: DFQATT, SNEGSKA (reference sequence). CDR3 in DNA: TGCAGTGCTGGAGACGCGGGGGCACAGGGGGCTCGAGGCTACACCTTC. Its protein is CSAGDAGAQGARGYTF.

This clonotype was seen a handful of times. The chain joins TRBV20-1 to TRBJ1-1; D may be TRBD1 (5 bases). Trimming removed 3 bases from V and 1 base from J, with 12 bases in between. The CDR3 has 14 residues. Germline assignment: CDR1 DFQATT and CDR2 SNEGSKA (reference sequence). The CDR3 DNA sequence: TGCAGTGCTAGTCGGCAGGGAGCGAACACTGAAGCTTTCTTT. Translated: CSASRQGANTEAFF.

V and J are TRBV29-1 and TRBJ2-2; no clear D gene. The CDR3 consists of 16 residues. The germline CDR1 and CDR2 sequences are SQVTM and ANQGSEA. The V gene lost 0 bases and the J gene lost 0 bases, with 11 bases spanning the gap. CDR3 amino acids: CSVEDPPGSNTGELFF. As DNA, the CDR3 is TGCAGCGTTGAAGATCCCCCGGGCTCGAACACCGGGGAGCTGTTTTTT.

This clonotype was counted only a few times. The rearrangement links TRBV7-3 to TRBJ2-3, with D possibly matching TRBD2 (7 bases). This CDR3 has 18 amino acids. Deletions cut 0 bases from V and 0 bases from J, with 16 bases between. CDR1 and CDR2 from the germline V gene are SGHTA and FQGTGA. CDR3 loop: CASSLTGSPGGSTDTQYF. CDR3 sequence (DNA): TGTGCCAGCAGCTTAACAGGGTCTCCGGGGGGCAGCACAGATACGCAGTATTTT.

This clonotype was picked up a small number of times. The genes are TRBV7-9 and TRBJ2-1; 9 nucleotides line up with TRBD2. The V segment lost 3 bases and the J segment 6 bases; nucleotides outside the gene matches: 9. CDR3 length equals 16 residues. Germline CDR1 reads SEHNR; CDR2 reads FQNEAQ (reference sequence). The chain's CDR3 is CASSLGGGAFINEQFF. CDR3 sequence (DNA): TGTGCCAGCAGCTTGGGCGGGGGGGCCTTCATCAATGAGCAGTTCTTC.

The genes are TRBV4-1 and TRBJ2-1; D is uncertain. The CDR3 length is 13 residues. V gave up 6 bases and J gave up 8 bases, with 14 bases separating them. Looked up from germline, CDR1 is MGHRA and CDR2 is YSYEKL. The CDR3 bases are TGCGCCAGCAGTCAGACGATAGACGATGAGCAGTTCTTC. Its translation is CASSQTIDDEQFF.

The chain links TRBV10-3 to TRBJ1-1; 9 positions match TRBD1. Looked up from germline, CDR1 is ENHRY and CDR2 is SYGVKD. The CDR3 covers 14 residues. V trimming: 8 bases; J trimming: 5 bases; junction bases outside the gene matches: 9. The CDR3 sequence is CAIASDRGRTEAFF. DNA for the CDR3: TGTGCCATCGCCTCAGACAGGGGGAGGACTGAAGCTTTCTTT.

This clonotype turned up a few times. The chain couples TRBV6-5 to TRBJ1-4; tentative D call: TRBD1 (5 bases). V gave up 0 bases and J gave up 6 bases, with 11 bases separating them. Germline lookup yields CDR1 MNHEY and CDR2 SVGAGI. The CDR3 is 15 residues long. CDR3 residues: CASSYSSRAYEKLFF. DNA for the CDR3: TGTGCCAGCAGTTACTCTTCCAGGGCATATGAAAAACTGTTTTTT.

The V call is TRBV27, the J call TRBJ2-3; 10 nucleotides agree with TRBD1. The CDR3 consists of 17 residues. Trimming at V came to 7 bases and at J to 6 bases, leaving 16 bases not matched to a gene. Germline V gene lookup returns CDR1 MNHEY and CDR2 SMNVEV (reference sequence). Written as DNA, the CDR3 is TGTGCCAGCACTCTGGTCCCGACAGGGGGCGCATCCGATACGCAGTATTTT. Translated, it gives CASTLVPTGGASDTQYF.

The V and J genes are TRBV5-5 and TRBJ1-5; no clear D. V lost 4 bases and J 4 bases, leaving 18 bases between the germline ends. Germline V gives CDR1 SGHKS, CDR2 YYEKEE (reference sequence). This CDR3 has 16 amino acids. The CDR3 reads CASSPQGAAVNQPQHF. In DNA form, the CDR3 reads TGTGCCAGCAGCCCCCAAGGCGCCGCGGTAAATCAGCCCCAGCATTTT.

The genes are TRBV20-1 and TRBJ2-7; the D gene is possibly TRBD1 (5 bases). V lost 3 bases and J 5 bases, leaving 8 bases between the germline ends. This CDR3 comprises 11 residues. From germline, CDR1 is DFQATT and CDR2 SNEGSKA (reference sequence). CDR3 nucleotide sequence: TGCAGTGCTAGTGGCAGGGACGAGCAGTACTTC. This encodes CSASGRDEQYF.

This clonotype came up many times. The J gene is TRBJ2-1, the V gene TRBV20-1; TRBD2 aligns across 9 bases. The CDR3 is 14 residues long. Looked up from germline, CDR1 is DFQATT and CDR2 is SNEGSKA (reference sequence). V shed 4 bases and J 7 bases; nucleotides not matched to a gene: 8. CDR3 bases: TGCAGTGCTACTCCGGGACTAGCCCCAAATGAGCAGTTCTTC. The encoded protein is CSATPGLAPNEQFF.

The sample holds a few counts of this clonotype. V and J are TRBV5-1 and TRBJ2-3, with 8 bases that match TRBD2. The germline CDR1 and CDR2 sequences are SGHRS and YFSETQ. The CDR3 is 16 amino acids. The J segment lost 0 bases and the V segment lost 6 bases, leaving 9 bases of the junction unmatched. The CDR3 sequence is CASTTKRGFSTDTQYF. CDR3 DNA: TGCGCCAGCACGACCAAGCGGGGGTTTAGCACAGATACGCAGTATTTT. Supplemented by reference TRBV5-1 and TRBJ2-3, the full variable domain reads KAGVTQTPRYLIKTRGQQVTLSCSPISGHRSVSWYQQTPGQGLQFLFEYFSETQRNKGNFPGRFSGRQFSNSRSEMNVSTLELGDSALYLCASTTKRGFSTDTQYFGPGTRLTVL.

The gene calls are TRBV4-3 and TRBJ1-3, with D uncertain. Germline V lookup: CDR1 LGHNA, CDR2 YSLEER. The ends were cut back, 0 bases at V and 0 bases at J, with 6 bases in the middle. This CDR3 comprises 15 residues. CDR3 amino acids: CASSQDANSGNTIYF. The DNA for the CDR3 is TGCGCCAGCAGCCAAGACGCAAACTCTGGAAACACCATATATTTT.

CDR3 sequence (DNA): TGCAGTGCTCACAAAGGGACTAGCGGCAGTACGTGGCAGTACTTC. Translated, it gives CSAHKGTSGSTWQYF. The chain employs TRBV20-1 and TRBJ2-4, with 11 bases fitting TRBD2. In germline, CDR1 is DFQATT, CDR2 SNEGSKA (reference sequence). Germline trimming cut 5 bases from V and 13 bases from J; bases unmatched to any gene: 16. The CDR3 is 15 residues long.

This chain links TRBV2 with TRBJ2-5; 8 bases are shared with TRBD1. Germline lookup yields CDR1 SNHLY and CDR2 FYNNEI. The V gene end was trimmed by 6 bases and the J gene end by 5 bases; junction bases not matched to a gene: 11. The CDR3 extends over 15 amino acids. The CDR3 DNA sequence: TGTGCCAGCAGCTCTCGGACAGGGATGATGGAGACCCAGTACTTC. This encodes CASSSRTGMMETQYF.

The V and J genes are TRBV9 and TRBJ2-2; 11 positions match TRBD2. CDR1 and CDR2 from the germline V gene are SGDLS and YYNGEE. V lost 0 bases and J lost 0; bases outside the gene matches: 10. This CDR3 has 20 residues. CDR3 region: CASSVAGASGGPTNTGELFF. The CDR3 nucleotides read TGTGCCAGCAGCGTAGCGGGAGCTAGCGGGGGGCCCACGAACACCGGGGAGCTGTTTTTT.

Many counts were recorded for this clonotype. The chain uses TRBV12-3 or TRBV12-4 and TRBJ1-1; TRBD1 might be the D (6 bases). The CDR3 extends over 15 amino acids. V lost 2 bases and J lost 1, with 11 bases in between. The CDR3 sequence: CASSLLGGANTEAFF. CDR3 nucleotides: TGTGCCAGCAGTTTATTGGGGGGGGCGAACACTGAAGCTTTCTTT.

This clonotype was recorded a few times. The chain combines TRBV4-1 with TRBJ1-4; D possibly corresponds to TRBD1 (5 bases). In germline, CDR1 is MGHRA, CDR2 YSYEKL. The CDR3 contains 16 residues. Trimming removed 5 bases from V and 8 bases from J, with 21 bases in between. DNA for the CDR3: TGCGCCAGCAGCTTTAGAGGGAGCAGGGCCGACGAAAAACTGTTTTTT. Protein: CASSFRGSRADEKLFF.